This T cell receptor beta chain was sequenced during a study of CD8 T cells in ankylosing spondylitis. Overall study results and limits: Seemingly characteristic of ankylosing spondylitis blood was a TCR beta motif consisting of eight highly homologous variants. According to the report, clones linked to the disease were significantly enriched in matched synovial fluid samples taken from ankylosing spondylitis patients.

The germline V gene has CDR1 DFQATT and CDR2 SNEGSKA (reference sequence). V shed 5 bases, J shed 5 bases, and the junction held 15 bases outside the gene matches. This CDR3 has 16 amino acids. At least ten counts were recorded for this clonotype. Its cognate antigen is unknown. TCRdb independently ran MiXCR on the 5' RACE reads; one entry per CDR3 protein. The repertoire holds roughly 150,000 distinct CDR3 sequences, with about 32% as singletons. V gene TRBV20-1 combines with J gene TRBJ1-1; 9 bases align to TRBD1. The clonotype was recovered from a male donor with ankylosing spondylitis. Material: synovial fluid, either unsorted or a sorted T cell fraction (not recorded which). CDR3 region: CSALAPGQGMWTEAFF. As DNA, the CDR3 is TGCAGTGCTCTTGCCCCGGGACAGGGAATGTGGACTGAAGCTTTCTTT.